Listed here are 26 T cell receptor beta chains from one sample, sequenced in a study of read filtering for tumor transcriptome and immune sequencing. The library was built from roughly 400 ng RNA with molecular barcoded adaptors for alpha/delta and beta/gamma chains. TCRdb passed the reads through MiXCR, listing each CDR3 protein once. The sample includes about 6,000 distinct CDR3 sequences, 23% seen only once; the top ten take less than 50%. The specimen sequenced was a population of CD138-negative cells sorted from bone marrow. The receptors come from a donor at least 40 years old with multiple myeloma.

This clonotype occurred many times. This chain links TRBV3-1 with TRBJ2-7; 9 bases line up with TRBD1. Germline V gives CDR1 LGHDT, CDR2 YNNKEL (reference sequence). V lost 4 bases, J lost 3 bases, and 4 bases stayed unmatched. This CDR3 is 14 amino acids long. In DNA, the CDR3 is TGTGCCAGCAGCCCGGAGGGACAGGGCTACGAGCAGTACTTC. Translation: CASSPEGQGYEQYF.

This chain links TRBV10-3 with TRBJ2-1, with D tentatively TRBD2 (5 bases). V was shortened by 8 bases and J by 5 bases, with 19 bases between the two germline ends. The CDR3 sequence is 15 residues long. The germline V gene encodes CDR1 ENHRY and CDR2 SYGVKD. The DNA of the CDR3 is TGTGCCATCCGTTCATCGTCGAGGCGGGACAATGAGCAGTTCTTC. Residues: CAIRSSSRRDNEQFF.

This clonotype was found a few times. The chain's CDR3 is CASSQERQTINYGYTF. CDR3 bases: TGCGCCAGCAGCCAAGAACGACAGACCATCAACTATGGCTACACCTTC. The chain couples TRBV4-1 to TRBJ1-2, with D possibly matching TRBD1 (5 bases). Trimming took off 0 bases at V and 2 bases at J, with 13 bases between the two ends. This CDR3 spans 16 amino acids. Germline-derived CDR1 and CDR2 are MGHRA and YSYEKL.

Only a few counts were recorded for this clonotype. The rearrangement uses TRBV4-1 and TRBJ2-1, with 9 bases that match TRBD1. The CDR3 runs to 15 residues. The J segment lost 4 bases and the V segment lost 5 bases, leaving 6 bases of the junction unmatched. Germline V gene sequence: CDR1 MGHRA, CDR2 YSYEKL. The CDR3 DNA reads as TGCGCCAGCAGCGCACGCGGGACAGGGTACAATGAGCAGTTCTTC. It is translated as CASSARGTGYNEQFF.

Many counts were recorded for this clonotype. The rearrangement joins TRBV27 to TRBJ2-7; D may be TRBD1 (6 bases). The V end lost 4 bases, the J end lost 2 bases, and 12 bases lay between the germline ends. The CDR3 covers 14 residues. In germline, CDR1 is MNHEY, CDR2 SMNVEV (reference sequence). In DNA form, the CDR3 reads TGTGCCAGCAGTTCCCAGGACAGTCCCTACGAGCAGTACTTC. Translation: CASSSQDSPYEQYF.

This clonotype came up many times. The rearrangement joins TRBV4-3 to TRBJ2-7, with no clear D. CDR3 length: 15 residues. CDR1 and CDR2 (germline): LGHNA, YSLEER. Trimming removed 1 base from V and 2 bases from J, with 12 bases in between. This CDR3 is CASSQARIGPYEQYF. CDR3 in DNA: TGCGCCAGCAGCCAAGCCAGGATTGGCCCCTACGAGCAGTACTTC.

Concerning this clonotype itself: Because it lacks the conserved phenylalanine or tryptophan at the end, this CDR3 is likely a read error. This chain links TRBV20-1 with TRBJ2-3, with D unresolved. The CDR3 totals 12 residues. Germline CDR1 and CDR2: DFQATT and SNEGSKA (reference sequence). The CDR3 loop is CRAPGQRDTQYL. CDR3 bases: TGCAGAGCTCCGGGCCAACGGGATACGCAGTATTTA.

This clonotype has ten or more counts. The chain combines TRBV7-2 with TRBJ1-5; possibly TRBD1 for D (6 bases). The CDR3 loop spans 14 amino acids. The V end was cut by 4 bases, the J end by 4 bases, with 11 bases between. From germline, CDR1 is SGHTA and CDR2 FQGNSA. CDR3 in DNA: TGTGCCAGCAGCTCACAGGGCTCAAATCAGCCCCAGCATTTT. This encodes CASSSQGSNQPQHF.

This clonotype has ten or more counts. The chain carries TRBV5-1 and TRBJ2-1, with D hard to call. Germline V CDR1 and CDR2: SGHRS, YFSETQ. This CDR3 is 13 amino acids long. The germline V and J ends were trimmed by 4 bases and 0 bases, with 5 bases remaining between them. The CDR3 DNA is TGCGCCAGCAGCCGTAGCTCCTACAATGAGCAGTTCTTC. Amino acids: CASSRSSYNEQFF.

This clonotype was recorded many times. V usage is TRBV6-5 and J usage is TRBJ1-1, with 8 bases matching TRBD1. This CDR3 has 15 residues. In germline, CDR1 is MNHEY, CDR2 SVGAGI. V was pared by 0 bases and J by 5 bases, with 5 bases of the junction left unmatched. The CDR3 spells CASSYSDQGATEAFF. CDR3 coding DNA: TGTGCCAGCAGTTACTCTGATCAGGGGGCTACTGAAGCTTTCTTT.

At least ten counts were recorded for this clonotype. V gene TRBV4-1 combines with J gene TRBJ1-1; tentatively, D is TRBD1 (6 bases). Germline CDR1 MGHRA, CDR2 YSYEKL. CDR3 length equals 17 residues. V shed 0 bases and J shed 3 bases, with 17 bases lying between them. In DNA, the CDR3 is TGCGCCAGCAGCCAAGAAGCCCCCCGTTACAGGGACACTGAAGCTTTCTTT. This encodes CASSQEAPRYRDTEAFF.

The CDR3: CSVTGANTGELFF. CDR3 sequence (DNA): TGCAGTGTCACGGGGGCTAACACCGGGGAGCTGTTTTTT. The chain joins TRBV20-1 to TRBJ2-2; D tentatively fits TRBD1 or TRBD2 (6 bases each). The V and J ends lost 7 bases and 2 bases respectively, with 11 bases between them. The CDR3 spans 13 residues. Germline V gene data show CDR1 as DFQATT and CDR2 as SNEGSKA (reference sequence).

Remarks on this clonotype: A much more abundant neighbour one base away suggests this may be a read error. A read error is likely, as this CDR3 ends without the conserved phenylalanine or tryptophan. The DNA is omitted, as the CDR3 cannot be located on it reliably, and the CDR3 follows TCRdb's listing. The V and J genes are TRBV2 and TRBJ2-7. Germline CDR1 SNHLY, CDR2 FYNNEI. The CDR3 has 10 residues if both end residues are counted. CDR3: CASSGTEEYL.

This clonotype showed up many times. This chain uses TRBV7-8 with TRBJ2-7; 12 bases match TRBD2. V lost 5 bases, J lost 2 bases, and 4 bases stayed unmatched. Germline V gene lookup returns CDR1 SGHVS and CDR2 FQNEAQ. The CDR3 is 15 residues long. The DNA of the CDR3 is TGTGCCAGCAGCGGTCTAGCGGGAGGGACCTACGAGCAGTACTTC. Amino acids: CASSGLAGGTYEQYF.

The gene calls are TRBV10-3 and TRBJ2-7, with D possibly TRBD2 on 6 matching bases. The CDR3 contains 17 residues. Germline V gene sequence: CDR1 ENHRY, CDR2 SYGVKD. The V gene lost 6 bases and the J gene lost 3 bases, with 24 bases spanning the gap. CDR3 in amino acids: CAISNPSGYGGDYEQYF. The CDR3 DNA reads TGTGCCATCAGCAACCCATCAGGGTACGGGGGAGACTACGAGCAGTACTTC.

For this clonotype: Given a far larger clone just one base away, this is likely a sequencing read error. The chain links TRBV5-4 to TRBJ2-3; D tentatively reads TRBD1 or TRBD2 (5 bases each). Germline-derived CDR1 and CDR2 are SGHNT and YYREEE (reference sequence). This CDR3 region has 15 residues. V lost 3 bases, J lost 6 bases, and 17 bases lay in between. CDR3 in amino acids: CASSYRALEGDTQYF. CDR3 sequence (DNA): TGTGCCAGCAGCTACCGGGCCCTCGAGGGGGATACGCAGTATTTT. The full variable domain, with the rest looked up from reference TRBV5-4 and TRBJ2-3, is ETGVTQSPTHLIKTRGQQVTLRCSSQSGHNTVSWYQQALGQGPQFIFQYYREEENGRGNFPPRFSGLQFPNYSSELNVNALELDDSALYLCASSYRALEGDTQYFGPGTRLTVL.

By share of the sample, this clonotype is medium-sized (0.01 to 0.1%). The genes are TRBV6-5 and TRBJ1-5; D perhaps matches TRBD1 (5 bases). Per the germline V gene, CDR1 is MNHEY and CDR2 is SVGAGI. CDR3 length: 13 residues. Trimming pared 8 bases from V and 3 bases from J, leaving 11 bases between. The CDR3 reads CASGGTFNQPQHF. CDR3 bases: TGTGCCAGCGGGGGGACGTTCAATCAGCCCCAGCATTTT.

The chain links TRBV18 to TRBJ2-1, with TRBD1 as a possible D gene (5 bases). This CDR3 has 15 amino acids. Trimming pared 2 bases from V and 0 bases from J, leaving 8 bases between. Germline V gene sequence: CDR1 KGHSH, CDR2 LQKENI. DNA for the CDR3: TGTGCCAGCTCACCAGACAGTAGCTCCTACAATGAGCAGTTCTTC. It translates to CASSPDSSSYNEQFF.

This clonotype has at least ten counts. The chain combines TRBV4-3 with TRBJ2-1; 7 bases are shared with TRBD2. The trim removed 1 base at V and 8 bases at J, leaving 11 bases unmatched. Germline CDR1 and CDR2: LGHNA and YSLEER. The CDR3 has 16 amino acids. CDR3 loop: CASSQVGGSLRDEQFF. CDR3 coding DNA: TGCGCCAGCAGCCAAGTCGGGGGGAGTCTGAGGGATGAGCAGTTCTTC.

This clonotype was found many times. V gene TRBV2 combines with J gene TRBJ2-1, with 9 bases aligning to TRBD2. Germline-derived CDR1 and CDR2 are SNHLY and FYNNEI. Trimming removed 4 bases from V and 8 bases from J; junction bases left unmatched: 12. This CDR3 has 16 amino acids. The DNA for the CDR3 is TGTGCCAGCAGTGGACCCCAGACTAGCGGATACGATGAGCAGTTCTTC. Its protein is CASSGPQTSGYDEQFF.

With respect to this clonotype: With a far larger clone one base away, a read error is the likely cause. The chain joins TRBV7-3 to TRBJ2-2, with D perhaps matching TRBD2 (6 bases). Germline V gives CDR1 SGHTA, CDR2 FQGTGA. This CDR3 is 14 amino acids long. This CDR3 is CASSLAGRGGELSF. The DNA of the CDR3 is TGTGCCAGCAGCTTAGCGGGACGCGGCGGGGAGCTGTCTTTT.

This clonotype is labeled medium-sized (0.01 to 0.1%). J is TRBJ2-1 and V is TRBV27; perhaps TRBD2 as D (6 bases). The CDR3 loop spans 14 amino acids. CDR1 is MNHEY, CDR2 SMNVEV, per germline (reference sequence). V was shortened by 3 bases and J by 10 bases, with 16 bases between the two germline ends. The chain's CDR3 is CASSLGQGGREQFF. CDR3 coding DNA: TGTGCCAGCAGTTTGGGTCAGGGAGGTCGGGAGCAGTTCTTC.

This clonotype showed up many times. This chain joins TRBV2 and TRBJ1-1; no firm D call. CDR3 length: 15 amino acids. The V end was cut by 2 bases, the J end by 4 bases, with 14 bases between. CDR1 SNHLY and CDR2 FYNNEI come from the germline V gene. The CDR3 reads CASSETLGPTTEAFF. The CDR3 coding sequence is TGTGCCAGCAGTGAAACCCTTGGACCGACCACTGAAGCTTTCTTT.

The rearrangement uses TRBV19 and TRBJ1-5; D possibly corresponds to TRBD1 (5 bases). The germline V gene encodes CDR1 LNHDA and CDR2 SQIVND (reference sequence). Trimming cost V 8 bases and J 0 bases, with 14 bases left between them. The CDR3 runs to 15 residues. The CDR3 region has the DNA TGTGCCAGTCTCCAGGGTGGGAATAGCAATCAGCCCCAGCATTTT. Its translation: CASLQGGNSNQPQHF.

In regard to this clonotype: A far more abundant clone sits one base away, making this likely a read error. The chain uses TRBV5-1 and TRBJ2-1; unclear D gene. From germline, CDR1 is SGHRS and CDR2 YFSETQ. CDR3 length: 15 amino acids. For the CDR3, the DNA is TGTGCCAGCAGACTTACAAACCCGACCTCCAATGAGCAGTTCTTC. Translated, it gives CASRLTNPTSNEQFF.

This clonotype was observed many times. V usage is TRBV3-1 and J usage is TRBJ1-1; no firm D call. The V and J ends lost 4 bases and 12 bases respectively, with 21 bases between them. This CDR3 is 14 amino acids long. CDR1 and CDR2 (germline): LGHDT, YNNKEL (reference sequence). The CDR3 DNA reads TGTGCCAGCAGCCGGACGAGAGCGACCCCGAGCCCTTTCTTT. Its protein is CASSRTRATPSPFF.